The T cell receptor (beta chain) described here comes from a study of blood T cell repertoires in COVID-19. Whole-study context: COVID-19 samples from acute and convalescent phases originated in the United States, Italy and Spain.

Original processing methods: The authors estimated nucleated cell counts from reference gene primer amplification. Sequencing was performed with immunoSEQ multiplex PCR; in TCRdb, only in-frame clones are kept and a portion is missing. From that table come the V and J calls and clone size; the DNA was used to work out D and trimming. The sample consists of around 75,000 clones, roughly nine tenths of them appearing once. Germline V gives CDR1 SGDLS, CDR2 YYNGEE. J lost 2 bases, V lost 2 bases, and 4 bases had no gene match. This CDR3 is built from 16 residues. The sample comprised peripheral blood. This TCR was sampled from a human donor in a cohort sampled during active COVID-19. The V and J genes are TRBV9 and TRBJ2-6; 7 nucleotides agree with TRBD2. The CDR3 nucleotides are TGTGCCAGCAGCGTCCCGGGAGGTACTGGGGCCAACGTCCTGACTTTC. It is translated as CASSVPGGTGANVLTF.